This note documents a single T cell receptor beta chain sequence. Its antigen is unknown. These data belong to a study of T-cell reconstitution after alpha-beta-depleted transplantation in children. Whole-study results and caveats: T-cell counts and diversity at one year following transplant were attributed mainly to newly produced T cells.

The V end was cut by 0 bases, the J end by 5 bases, with 12 bases between. CDR3 length equals 15 residues. Germline V gene sequence: CDR1 SGHDT, CDR2 YYEEEE. Unique molecular identifiers featured in how the TCRbeta library was prepared. TCRdb itself ran the PCR reads through MiXCR, one entry per CDR3 protein. This table holds 200,000 to 250,000 distinct CDR3 sequences, about a tenth found once. The sequence came from a child less than two years old with acute myeloid leukemia, due to receive a stem cell transplant. This chain uses TRBV5-6 with TRBJ1-5; the D gene is possibly TRBD1 (5 bases). The material was PBMCs, obtained before TCRalphabeta/CD19-depleted stem cell transplant. The CDR3 spells CASSLGGARHQPQHF. CDR3 bases: TGTGCCAGCAGCTTGGGAGGGGCCCGTCATCAGCCCCAGCATTTT.